What follows are 32 T cell receptor beta chains derived from one specimen sequenced in a study of shared clonotypes between healthy human individuals. Using immunoSEQ multiplex PCR, the repertoire was profiled, and TCRdb retains in-frame clones only, with some absent. The data show 760,000 or so clones, 95% to 97% seen once. Naive CD8 cells were CD45RO-negative, positively selected for CCR7, excluding terminally differentiated effector memory CD45RA+ cells. Material: naive CD8+ T cells sorted from blood. Receptors were obtained from a young man in good health.

This chain connects TRBV27 to TRBJ2-6; D ambiguous. Looked up from germline, CDR1 is MNHEY and CDR2 is SMNVEV (reference sequence). The CDR3 length is 15 residues. V gave up 8 bases and J gave up 0 bases, with 11 bases separating them. Written as DNA, the CDR3 is TGTGCCAGCCGACTTGGGAACTCTGGGGCCAACGTCCTGACTTTC. This sequence encodes CASRLGNSGANVLTF.

To note about this clone: The same CDR3 can be traced to other DNA sequences in this sample. The chain combines TRBV7-9 with TRBJ2-1, with 9 nucleotides matching TRBD1. Trimming took 5 bases from V and 0 from J; bases not matched to a gene: 5. This CDR3 region has 16 residues. Per the germline V gene, CDR1 is SEHNR and CDR2 is FQNEAQ (reference sequence). The CDR3 loop is CASSPGQGSSYNEQFF. CDR3 coding DNA: TGTGCCAGCAGCCCGGGACAGGGCAGCTCCTACAATGAGCAGTTCTTC.

The chain is built from TRBV7-3 and TRBJ2-1, with 10 positions matching TRBD2. J was trimmed by 5 bases and V by 6 bases; bases with no gene match: 4. CDR3 size: 14 residues. Germline V gives CDR1 SGHTA, CDR2 FQGTGA. The CDR3 spells CASSTSGAHNEQFF. CDR3 DNA: TGTGCCAGCAGTACTAGCGGGGCTCACAATGAGCAGTTCTTC.

The genes are TRBV5-1 and TRBJ2-1; 9 nucleotides align to TRBD2. The V gene end was trimmed by 4 bases and the J gene end by 5 bases; junction bases not matched to a gene: 7. Germline-derived CDR1 and CDR2 are SGHRS and YFSETQ. The CDR3 is 15 amino acids. DNA for the CDR3: TGCGCCAGCAGCGCCCTAGCGGGATTTAACAATGAGCAGTTCTTC. This translates into CASSALAGFNNEQFF.

This chain connects TRBV6-5 to TRBJ1-1; D perhaps matches TRBD1 (5 bases). The germline V and J ends were trimmed by 2 bases and 1 base, with 5 bases remaining between them. The CDR3 loop spans 13 amino acids. Germline V gives CDR1 MNHEY, CDR2 SVGAGI. As DNA, the CDR3 is TGTGCCAGCAGTTACCAGGGGAACACTGAAGCTTTCTTT. This translates into CASSYQGNTEAFF.

This chain uses TRBV4-3 with TRBJ1-2; TRBD1 matches at 7 bases. J was trimmed by 8 bases and V by 3 bases; bases with no gene match: 9. Germline V CDR1 and CDR2: LGHNA, YSLEER. The CDR3 runs to 14 residues. The DNA of the CDR3 is TGCGCCAGCAGCCAGAGAGACAGGGCAGGAGGCTACACCTTC. It yields the protein CASSQRDRAGGYTF.

The chain recombines TRBV7-9 with TRBJ2-7; D may be TRBD1 or TRBD2 (5 bases each). The germline V and J ends were trimmed by 3 bases and 5 bases, with 17 bases remaining between them. This CDR3 has 15 residues. The germline gives CDR1 SEHNR, CDR2 FQNEAQ (reference sequence). CDR3 loop: CASSLRSLGTDEQYF. DNA of the CDR3: TGTGCCAGCAGCTTGAGATCCCTAGGGACCGACGAGCAGTACTTC.

The V gene is TRBV27, the J gene TRBJ1-5; 8 nucleotides line up with TRBD1. Trimming removed 0 bases from V and 2 bases from J; junction bases left unmatched: 0. Germline CDR1 MNHEY, CDR2 SMNVEV (reference sequence). The CDR3 extends over 15 amino acids. The CDR3 DNA is TGTGCCAGCAGTTTATCGACAGGGGGCAATCAGCCCCAGCATTTT. Protein sequence: CASSLSTGGNQPQHF.

This clone was observed a single time. The chain couples TRBV7-6 to TRBJ1-3; maybe TRBD1 (5 bases). This CDR3 spans 16 amino acids. Trimming took 5 bases from V and 0 from J, leaving 14 bases between them. In germline, CDR1 is SGHVS, CDR2 FNYEAQ. The DNA for the CDR3 is TGTGCCAGCAGCAACGAGGGACGTAACTCTGGAAACACCATATATTTT. It codes for CASSNEGRNSGNTIYF.

The V call is TRBV5-7, the J call TRBJ2-5, with 10 bases that match TRBD2. TRBV5-7 is an ORF, and what it does is uncertain. The CDR3 runs 17 residues. J lost 4 bases, V lost 6 bases, and 15 bases had no gene match. For the CDR3, the DNA is TGTGCCAGCATCGCGCCTGAGCGGGAGGGTGGTGGAGAGACCCAGTACTTC. Its translation is CASIAPEREGGGETQYF.

The chain joins TRBV7-2 to TRBJ2-2; no reliable D call. Per germline, CDR1 SGHTA and CDR2 FQGNSA. The CDR3 spans 15 residues. Trimming stripped 1 base from V and 2 bases from J, with 8 bases between. Written as DNA, the CDR3 is TGTGCCAGCAGCTTAGTCACTAAAAACACCGGGGAGCTGTTTTTT. It encodes CASSLVTKNTGELFF.

The chain employs TRBV7-3 and TRBJ2-3; either TRBD1 or TRBD2 may fit D (6 bases each). CDR3 length: 13 amino acids. V was pared by 3 bases and J by 9 bases, with 13 bases between. Germline CDR1 reads SGHTA; CDR2 reads FQGTGA. The DNA for the CDR3 is TGTGCCAGCAGCTTGGAGGGGGATCCGACGCAGTATTTT. Its translation is CASSLEGDPTQYF.

The rearrangement joins TRBV6-5 to TRBJ2-7; D is possibly TRBD2 (6 bases). This CDR3 has 14 amino acids. In germline, CDR1 is MNHEY, CDR2 SVGAGI. Trimming cost V 2 bases and J 7 bases, with 15 bases left between them. CDR3 nucleotide sequence: TGTGCCAGCAGTTACGCGGTCTCACGGGGGGAGCAGTACTTC. Encoded protein: CASSYAVSRGEQYF.

The J gene is TRBJ2-2, the V gene TRBV9; D possibly corresponds to TRBD2 (5 bases). Trimming pared 3 bases from V and 4 bases from J, leaving 7 bases between. Germline assignment: CDR1 SGDLS and CDR2 YYNGEE. This CDR3 comprises 13 residues. This CDR3 is CASSGTFTGELFF. In nucleotides, the CDR3 is TGTGCCAGCAGCGGGACTTTCACCGGGGAGCTGTTTTTT.

V is TRBV14 and J is TRBJ2-7; TRBD2 matches 9 bases. This CDR3 has 15 amino acids. Germline lookup yields CDR1 SGHDN and CDR2 FVKESK. Trimming at V came to 1 base and at J to 2 bases, leaving 3 bases not matched to a gene. The CDR3 DNA sequence: TGTGCCAGCAGCCAAGCGAGACTAGCGGCCTACGAGCAGTACTTC. Protein sequence: CASSQARLAAYEQYF.

The chain combines TRBV7-9 with TRBJ1-2; D gene unclear. Germline CDR1 is SEHNR and CDR2 is FQNEAQ (reference sequence). The CDR3 has 14 residues. V lost 0 bases, J lost 1 base, and 6 bases lay in between. The CDR3 sequence: CASSLAAINYGYTF. The CDR3 DNA is TGTGCCAGCAGCTTAGCGGCAATTAACTATGGCTACACCTTC.

The chain is built from TRBV14 and TRBJ1-1; unclear D gene. Germline assignment: CDR1 SGHDN and CDR2 FVKESK. The CDR3 contains 15 residues. Trimming stripped 2 bases from V and 1 base from J, with 11 bases between. CDR3 protein: CASSQNVYPNTEAFF. The CDR3 region has the DNA TGTGCCAGCAGCCAAAATGTTTATCCGAACACTGAAGCTTTCTTT.

V gene TRBV5-1 combines with J gene TRBJ2-7; 9 nucleotides align to TRBD1. Germline CDR1 and CDR2: SGHRS and YFSETQ. The CDR3 loop spans 14 amino acids. J was trimmed by 2 bases and V by 6 bases; bases with no gene match: 6. CDR3 nucleotide sequence: TGCGCCAGCAAGGAGAGGACAGGGGCCTACGAGCAGTACTTC. Amino acid sequence: CASKERTGAYEQYF.

The chain employs TRBV4-1 and TRBJ2-3; 10 positions agree with TRBD2. This CDR3 is built from 15 residues. J gave up 1 base and V 4 bases, and 2 bases lay outside the gene matches. CDR1 is MGHRA and CDR2 is YSYEKL in the germline V gene. CDR3 residues: CASSLGLAGTDTQYF. The CDR3 coding sequence is TGCGCCAGCAGCCTTGGACTAGCGGGCACAGATACGCAGTATTTT.

The rearrangement links TRBV7-9 to TRBJ2-7, with D perhaps matching TRBD1 (5 bases). The CDR3 runs 14 residues. The V and J ends lost 5 bases and 2 bases respectively, with 13 bases between them. The germline V gene encodes CDR1 SEHNR and CDR2 FQNEAQ (reference sequence). The CDR3 DNA sequence: TGTGCCAGCAGCCCGACTGACAGAGCCTACGAGCAGTACTTC. It codes for CASSPTDRAYEQYF.

V gene TRBV9 combines with J gene TRBJ2-1; possibly TRBD2 for D (6 bases). This CDR3 is 14 amino acids long. Trimming took 2 bases from V and 5 from J, leaving 11 bases between them. The V gene's germline CDR1 is SGDLS and CDR2 YYNGEE. The CDR3 nucleotides are TGTGCCAGCAGCGTTGGGCGGGATCACAATGAGCAGTTCTTC. Protein: CASSVGRDHNEQFF.

The chain couples TRBV5-1 to TRBJ2-1, with 11 bases lining up with TRBD1. Trimming cost V 3 bases and J 4 bases; bases outside gene matches: 6. The V gene's germline CDR1 is SGHRS and CDR2 YFSETQ. The CDR3 is 16 amino acids. The CDR3 DNA reads TGCGCCAGCAGCTGGATGGGGACAGGGGGTTACAATGAGCAGTTCTTC. Protein product: CASSWMGTGGYNEQFF.

The chain uses TRBV30 and TRBJ1-2, with TRBD1 matching over 10 bases. This CDR3 region has 13 residues. Trimming removed 1 base from V and 8 bases from J; junction bases left unmatched: 4. In germline, CDR1 is GTSNPN, CDR2 SVGIG (reference sequence). The chain's CDR3 is CAWSAGTGVGYTF. The CDR3 region has the DNA TGTGCCTGGAGTGCCGGGACAGGGGTCGGCTACACCTTC. The full variable domain, its missing parts supplied by reference TRBV30 and TRBJ1-2, is SQTIHQWPATLVQPVGSPLSLECTVEGTSNPNLYWYRQAAGRGLQLLFYSVGIGQISSEVPQNLSASRPQDRQFILSSKKLLLSDSGFYLCAWSAGTGVGYTFGSGTRLTVV.

This chain uses TRBV27 with TRBJ1-5; a possible D gene is TRBD1 (5 bases). CDR3 length: 17 residues. Trimming cost V 4 bases and J 0 bases, with 16 bases left between them. CDR1 is MNHEY and CDR2 is SMNVEV in the germline V gene (reference sequence). The CDR3 DNA is TGTGCCAGCAGTTCCTCAACAGGCGAATATAGCAATCAGCCCCAGCATTTT. Amino acids: CASSSSTGEYSNQPQHF.

The gene calls are TRBV5-6 and TRBJ1-2, with TRBD1 identical over 8 bases. This CDR3 is built from 13 residues. CDR1 SGHDT and CDR2 YYEEEE come from the germline V gene. Losses at the gene ends were 4 bases for V and 2 bases for J; bases not matched to a gene: 1. CDR3 region: CASSQGANYGYTF. The CDR3 coding sequence is TGTGCCAGCAGCCAGGGGGCGAACTATGGCTACACCTTC. The whole variable domain, remainder taken from reference TRBV5-6 and TRBJ1-2, is DAGVTQSPTHLIKTRGQQVTLRCSPKSGHDTVSWYQQALGQGPQFIFQYYEEEERQRGNFPDRFSGHQFPNYSSELNVNALLLGDSALYLCASSQGANYGYTFGSGTRLTVV.

The V and J genes are TRBV2 and TRBJ2-3; no definite D call. Germline V lookup: CDR1 SNHLY, CDR2 FYNNEI. V lost 8 bases and J lost 0, with 9 bases in between. CDR3 length equals 13 residues. The CDR3 here is CASGWSSTDTQYF. The DNA for the CDR3 is TGTGCCAGCGGGTGGTCTAGCACAGATACGCAGTATTTT.

V gene TRBV29-1 combines with J gene TRBJ2-2, with 9 bases aligning to TRBD2. The CDR3 consists of 15 residues. J gave up 4 bases and V 4 bases, and 7 bases lay outside the gene matches. Germline-derived CDR1 and CDR2 are SQVTM and ANQGSEA. The CDR3 DNA is TGCAGCGTTGTGGGAGCGGGAGGATCCACCGGGGAGCTGTTTTTT. Its protein is CSVVGAGGSTGELFF.

The chain joins TRBV11-2 to TRBJ2-3, with no clear D. The V end was cut by 4 bases, the J end by 2 bases, with 16 bases between. The CDR3 consists of 16 residues. In germline, CDR1 is SGHAT, CDR2 FQNNGV. CDR3 loop: CASSSITMLITDTQYF. Here the CDR3 DNA reads TGTGCCAGCAGCTCTATTACTATGCTGATCACAGATACGCAGTATTTT.

This rearrangement joins TRBV10-2 to TRBJ2-1; 8 bases align to TRBD2. The V gene end was trimmed by 2 bases and the J gene end by 16 bases; junction bases not matched to a gene: 7. Germline values: CDR1 WSHSY, CDR2 SAAADI. The CDR3 extends over 12 amino acids. The CDR3 spells CASSETGTSSFF. The CDR3 region has the DNA TGCGCCAGCAGTGAGACCGGGACTAGTTCCTTCTTC.

This clone has a handful of counts. The sample carries other DNA sequences with the same CDR3. The gene calls are TRBV11-2 and TRBJ2-7; tentatively, D is TRBD2 (7 bases). The CDR3 is 12 amino acids. The V gene lost 3 bases and the J gene lost 7 bases, with 10 bases spanning the gap. The germline V gene encodes CDR1 SGHAT and CDR2 FQNNGV. In nucleotides, the CDR3 is TGTGCCAGCAGCTTGGCGGGGGCAGAGCAGTACTTC. Encoded protein: CASSLAGAEQYF. Filled out from reference TRBV11-2 and TRBJ2-7, the complete variable domain reads EAGVAQSPRYKIIEKRQSVAFWCNPISGHATLYWYQQILGQGPKLLIQFQNNGVVDDSQLPKDRFSAERLKGVDSTLKIQPAKLEDSAVYLCASSLAGAEQYFGPGTRLTVT.

CDR3 DNA sequence: TGCGCCAGCAGCTTGGAGGGTCTGGAGTTCTACGAGCAGTACTTC. It translates to CASSLEGLEFYEQYF. The chain links TRBV5-1 to TRBJ2-7; D remains unclear. V lost 0 bases to trimming and J lost 3 bases, with 13 bases between them. The CDR3 is 15 residues long. Germline V gene sequence: CDR1 SGHRS, CDR2 YFSETQ.

This clone was seen only once. V and J are TRBV12-5 and TRBJ2-3; D gene uncertain. V was clipped by 6 bases and J by 2 bases, with 9 bases between them. CDR3 length: 13 amino acids. Germline V lookup: CDR1 LGHNT, CDR2 FRNRAP. The CDR3 protein is CASGTLNTDTQYF. The CDR3 DNA follows: TGTGCTAGTGGCACCCTCAACACAGATACGCAGTATTTT. Filled out from reference TRBV12-5 and TRBJ2-3, the complete variable domain reads DARVTQTPRHKVTEMGQEVTMRCQPILGHNTVFWYRQTMMQGLELLAYFRNRAPLDDSGMPKDRFSAEMPDATLATLKIQPSEPRDSAVYFCASGTLNTDTQYFGPGTRLTVL.